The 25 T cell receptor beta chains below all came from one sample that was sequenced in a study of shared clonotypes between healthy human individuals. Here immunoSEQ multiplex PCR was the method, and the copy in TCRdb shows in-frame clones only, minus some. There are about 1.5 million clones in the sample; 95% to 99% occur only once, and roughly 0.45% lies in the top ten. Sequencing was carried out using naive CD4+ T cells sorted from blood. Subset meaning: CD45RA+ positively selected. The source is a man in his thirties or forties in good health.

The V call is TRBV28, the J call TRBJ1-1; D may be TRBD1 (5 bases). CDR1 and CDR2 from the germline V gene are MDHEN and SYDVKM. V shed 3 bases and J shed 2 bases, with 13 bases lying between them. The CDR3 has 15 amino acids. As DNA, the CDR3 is TGTGCCAGCAGTTTCTGGCCGGGGGACAACACTGAAGCTTTCTTT. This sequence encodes CASSFWPGDNTEAFF.

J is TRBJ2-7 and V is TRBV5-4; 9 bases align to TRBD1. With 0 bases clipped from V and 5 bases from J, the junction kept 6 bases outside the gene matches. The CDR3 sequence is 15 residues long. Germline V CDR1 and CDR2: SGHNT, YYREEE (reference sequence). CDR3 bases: TGTGCCAGCAGCTTGGTTGCGGGACAGGGACACGAGCAGTACTTC. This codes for CASSLVAGQGHEQYF.

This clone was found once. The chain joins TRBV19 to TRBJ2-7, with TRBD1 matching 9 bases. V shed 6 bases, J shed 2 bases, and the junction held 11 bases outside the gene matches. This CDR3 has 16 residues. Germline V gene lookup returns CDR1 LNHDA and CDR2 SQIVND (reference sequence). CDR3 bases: TGTGCCAGTAGCCTTTCGACAGGGGGTGCGACCTACGAGCAGTACTTC. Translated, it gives CASSLSTGGATYEQYF. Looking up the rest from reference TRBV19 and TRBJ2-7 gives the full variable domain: DGGITQSPKYLFRKEGQNVTLSCEQNLNHDAMYWYRQDPGQGLRLIYYSQIVNDFQKGDIAEGYSVSREKKESFPLTVTSAQKNPTAFYLCASSLSTGGATYEQYFGPGTRLTVT.

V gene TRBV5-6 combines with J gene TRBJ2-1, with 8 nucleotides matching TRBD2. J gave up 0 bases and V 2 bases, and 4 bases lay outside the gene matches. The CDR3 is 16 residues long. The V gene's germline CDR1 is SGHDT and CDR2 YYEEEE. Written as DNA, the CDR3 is TGTGCCAGCAGCTTTATAGCGGGGAGCTCCTACAATGAGCAGTTCTTC. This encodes CASSFIAGSSYNEQFF.

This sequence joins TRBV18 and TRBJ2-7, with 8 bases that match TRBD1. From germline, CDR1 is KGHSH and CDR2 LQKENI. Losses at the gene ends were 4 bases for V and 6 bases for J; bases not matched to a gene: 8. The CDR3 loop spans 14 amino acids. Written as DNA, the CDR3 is TGTGCCAGCTCACAATGGACAGGGCTCTCCGAGCAGTACTTC. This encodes CASSQWTGLSEQYF.

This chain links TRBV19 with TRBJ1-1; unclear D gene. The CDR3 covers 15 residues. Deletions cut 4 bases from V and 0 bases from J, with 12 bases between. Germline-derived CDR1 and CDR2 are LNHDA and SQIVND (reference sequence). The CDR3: CASSTEGWMNTEAFF. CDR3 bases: TGTGCCAGTAGTACGGAGGGATGGATGAACACTGAAGCTTTCTTT.

The CDR3 sequence is CASSLAGQGTGELFF. CDR3 in DNA: TGTGCCAGCAGCTTAGCGGGACAGGGCACCGGGGAGCTGTTTTTT. This rearrangement joins TRBV7-8 to TRBJ2-2, with 9 bases lining up with TRBD1. Trimming removed 0 bases from V and 4 bases from J; junction bases left unmatched: 0. CDR3 length: 15 amino acids. Germline CDR1 and CDR2: SGHVS and FQNEAQ.

The CDR3 nucleotides read TGTGCCAGCAGTGGGACAGGGGTAACTGAAGCTTTCTTT. This translates into CASSGTGVTEAFF. This sequence joins TRBV6-5 and TRBJ1-1; 10 bases fit TRBD1. V lost 5 bases to trimming and J lost 5 bases; unmatched junction nucleotides: 2. CDR1 MNHEY and CDR2 SVGAGI come from the germline V gene. This CDR3 is 13 amino acids long.

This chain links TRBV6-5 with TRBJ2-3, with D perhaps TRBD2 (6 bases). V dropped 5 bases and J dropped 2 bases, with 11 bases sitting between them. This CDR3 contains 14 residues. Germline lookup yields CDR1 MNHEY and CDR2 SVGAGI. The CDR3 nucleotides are TGTGCCAGCAGTCAGGGACTCGCCACAGATACGCAGTATTTT. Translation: CASSQGLATDTQYF.

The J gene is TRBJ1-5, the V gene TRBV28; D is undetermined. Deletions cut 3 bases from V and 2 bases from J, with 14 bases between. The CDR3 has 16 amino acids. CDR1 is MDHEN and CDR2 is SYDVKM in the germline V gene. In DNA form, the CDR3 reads TGTGCCAGCAGTTTGCACCAGAGCAACGGCAATCAGCCCCAGCATTTT. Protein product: CASSLHQSNGNQPQHF.

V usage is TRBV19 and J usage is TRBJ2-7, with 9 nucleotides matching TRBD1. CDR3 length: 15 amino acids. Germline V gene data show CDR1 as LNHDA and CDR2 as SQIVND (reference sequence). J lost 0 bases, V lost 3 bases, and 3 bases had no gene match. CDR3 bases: TGTGCCAGTAGTATGGTGGGACAGGGCTCCTACGAGCAGTACTTC. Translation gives CASSMVGQGSYEQYF.

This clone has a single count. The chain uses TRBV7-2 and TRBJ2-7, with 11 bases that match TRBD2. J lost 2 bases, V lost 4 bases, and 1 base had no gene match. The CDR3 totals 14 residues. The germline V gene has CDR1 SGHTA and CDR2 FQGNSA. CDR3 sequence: CASSSTSGTYEQYF. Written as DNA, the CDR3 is TGTGCCAGCAGCTCGACTAGCGGGACCTACGAGCAGTACTTC.

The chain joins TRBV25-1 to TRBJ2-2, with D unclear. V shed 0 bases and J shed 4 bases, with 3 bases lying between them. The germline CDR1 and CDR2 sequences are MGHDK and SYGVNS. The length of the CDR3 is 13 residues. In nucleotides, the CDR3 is TGTGCCAGCAGTGAATATGGCACCGGGGAGCTGTTTTTT. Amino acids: CASSEYGTGELFF.

CDR3 nucleotides: TGTGCCAGTAGTCCTACAGGGGCCAAAAACATTCAGTACTTC. Its translation: CASSPTGAKNIQYF. The chain combines TRBV19 with TRBJ2-4, with D tentatively TRBD1 (6 bases). Trimming removed 5 bases from V and 1 base from J, with 9 bases in between. The V gene's germline CDR1 is LNHDA and CDR2 SQIVND (reference sequence). The CDR3 consists of 14 residues.

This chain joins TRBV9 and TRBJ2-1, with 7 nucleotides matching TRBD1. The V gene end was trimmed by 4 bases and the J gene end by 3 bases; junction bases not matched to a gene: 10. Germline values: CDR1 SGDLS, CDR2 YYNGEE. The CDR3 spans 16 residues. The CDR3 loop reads CASSSPWAGGYNEQFF. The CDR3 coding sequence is TGTGCCAGCAGCTCCCCTTGGGCAGGGGGCTACAATGAGCAGTTCTTC.

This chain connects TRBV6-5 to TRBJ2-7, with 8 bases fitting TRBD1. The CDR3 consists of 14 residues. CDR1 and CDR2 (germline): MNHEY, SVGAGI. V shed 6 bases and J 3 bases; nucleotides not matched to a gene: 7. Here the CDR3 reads CASRSGQVFYEQYF. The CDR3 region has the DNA TGTGCCAGCAGATCGGGACAGGTGTTCTACGAGCAGTACTTC.

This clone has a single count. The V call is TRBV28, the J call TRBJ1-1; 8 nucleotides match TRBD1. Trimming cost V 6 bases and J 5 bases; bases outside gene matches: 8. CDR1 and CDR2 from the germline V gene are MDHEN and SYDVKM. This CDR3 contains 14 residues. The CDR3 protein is CASRTGTGRTEAFF. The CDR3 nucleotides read TGTGCCAGCAGGACCGGGACAGGCCGTACTGAAGCTTTCTTT. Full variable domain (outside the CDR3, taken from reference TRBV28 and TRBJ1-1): DVKVTQSSRYLVKRTGEKVFLECVQDMDHENMFWYRQDPGLGLRLIYFSYDVKMKEKGDIPEGYSVSREKKERFSLILESASTNQTSMYLCASRTGTGRTEAFFGQGTRLTVV.

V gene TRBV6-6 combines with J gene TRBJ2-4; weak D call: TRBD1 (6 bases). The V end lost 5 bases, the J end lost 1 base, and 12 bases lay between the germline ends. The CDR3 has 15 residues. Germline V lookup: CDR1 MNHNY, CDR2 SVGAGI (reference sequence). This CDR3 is CASSDRKTAKNIQYF. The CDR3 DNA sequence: TGTGCCAGCAGTGACAGGAAAACGGCCAAAAACATTCAGTACTTC.

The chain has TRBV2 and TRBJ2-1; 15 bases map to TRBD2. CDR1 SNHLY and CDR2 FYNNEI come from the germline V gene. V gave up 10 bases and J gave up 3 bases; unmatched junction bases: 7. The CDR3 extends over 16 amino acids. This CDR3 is CAMGLAGGGYYNEQFF. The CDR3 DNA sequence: TGTGCCATGGGACTAGCGGGAGGAGGTTACTACAATGAGCAGTTCTTC. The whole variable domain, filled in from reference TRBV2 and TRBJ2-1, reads EPEVTQTPSHQVTQMGQEVILRCVPISNHLYFYWYRQILGQKVEFLVSFYNNEISEKSEIFDDQFSVERPDGSNFTLKIRSTKLEDSAMYFCAMGLAGGGYYNEQFFGPGTRLTVL.

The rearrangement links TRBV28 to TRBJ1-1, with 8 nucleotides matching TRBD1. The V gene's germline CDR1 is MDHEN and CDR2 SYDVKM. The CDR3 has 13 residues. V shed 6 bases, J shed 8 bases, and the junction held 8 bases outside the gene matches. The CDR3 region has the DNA TGTGCCAGCAGCTCCGGACAGGGCGGAGAAGCTTTCTTT. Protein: CASSSGQGGEAFF.

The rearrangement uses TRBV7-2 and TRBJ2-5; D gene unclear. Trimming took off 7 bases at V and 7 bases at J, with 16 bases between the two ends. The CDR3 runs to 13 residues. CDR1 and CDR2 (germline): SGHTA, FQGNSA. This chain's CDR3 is CASTHPNSWTQYF. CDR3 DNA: TGTGCCAGCACCCACCCAAACTCATGGACCCAGTACTTC.

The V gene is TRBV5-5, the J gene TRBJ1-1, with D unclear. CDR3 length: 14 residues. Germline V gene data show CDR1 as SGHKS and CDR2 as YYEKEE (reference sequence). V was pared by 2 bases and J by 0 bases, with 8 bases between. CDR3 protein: CASSLDPMNTEAFF. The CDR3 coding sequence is TGTGCCAGCAGCTTAGACCCAATGAACACTGAAGCTTTCTTT.

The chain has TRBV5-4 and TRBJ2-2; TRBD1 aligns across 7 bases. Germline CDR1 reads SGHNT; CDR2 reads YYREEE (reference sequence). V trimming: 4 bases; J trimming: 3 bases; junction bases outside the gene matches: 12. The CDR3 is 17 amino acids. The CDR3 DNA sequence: TGTGCCAGCAGCATAGACGACAGGGTAAAGGACACCGGGGAGCTGTTTTTT. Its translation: CASSIDDRVKDTGELFF. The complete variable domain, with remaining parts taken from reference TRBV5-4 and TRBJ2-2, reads ETGVTQSPTHLIKTRGQQVTLRCSSQSGHNTVSWYQQALGQGPQFIFQYYREEENGRGNFPPRFSGLQFPNYSSELNVNALELDDSALYLCASSIDDRVKDTGELFFGEGSRLTVL.

The CDR3 spells CASTRQGRTYGYTF. As DNA, the CDR3 is TGTGCCAGCACTAGGCAGGGGAGAACGTATGGCTACACCTTC. The chain recombines TRBV28 with TRBJ1-2, with D tentatively TRBD1 (6 bases). Germline V gives CDR1 MDHEN, CDR2 SYDVKM. The CDR3 has 14 residues. V lost 7 bases and J lost 5, with 17 bases in between.

The CDR3: CASSVGTSGAGANVLTF. CDR3 coding DNA: TGTGCCAGCAGCGTGGGGACCTCCGGGGCTGGGGCCAACGTCCTGACTTTC. This rearrangement joins TRBV9 to TRBJ2-6; D may be TRBD1 or TRBD2 (5 bases each). Trimming left V 2 bases short and J 2 bases short, with 14 bases between. Looked up from germline, CDR1 is SGDLS and CDR2 is YYNGEE. The CDR3 consists of 17 residues.